The 17 T cell receptor beta chains below all came from one sample that was sequenced in a study of shared clonotypes between healthy human individuals. Produced via immunoSEQ multiplex PCR; TCRdb's table is partial and in-frame only. The sample contains around 180,000 clones, roughly 93% of which appear only once. Sequenced: naive CD4+ T cells sorted from blood. Noted subset: CD45RA+ positively selected. The receptor source for this set is a woman younger than 45 in good health.

This chain links TRBV28 with TRBJ2-5; 9 nucleotides line up with TRBD1. Gene TRBJ2-7 matches the end of the DNA better, so the J call may be wrong. The CDR3 sequence is 15 residues long. Germline-derived CDR1 and CDR2 are MDHEN and SYDVKM. Here the CDR3 DNA reads TGTGCCAGCAGCCCCCCCGGGACAGGGTACCACGAGCAGTACTTC. Protein sequence: CASSPPGTGYHEQYF.

The chain joins TRBV18 to TRBJ1-5; tentatively, D is TRBD1 (5 bases). This CDR3 is 15 amino acids long. From germline, CDR1 is KGHSH and CDR2 LQKENI. Trimming left V 3 bases short and J 0 bases short, with 9 bases between. The CDR3 DNA follows: TGTGCCAGCTCACCTAGGGGAGATAGCAATCAGCCCCAGCATTTT. It yields the protein CASSPRGDSNQPQHF.

The rearrangement joins TRBV28 to TRBJ1-6, with D unresolved. With 4 bases removed from V and 10 bases from J, the gap between germline ends came to 5 bases. Germline V CDR1 and CDR2: MDHEN, SYDVKM. CDR3 length equals 11 residues. CDR3 amino acids: CASSSGSPLHF. The DNA of the CDR3 is TGTGCCAGCAGTTCAGGCTCACCCCTCCACTTT.

V and J are TRBV2 and TRBJ1-1; TRBD1 might be the D (6 bases). Germline lookup yields CDR1 SNHLY and CDR2 FYNNEI. The CDR3 is 15 residues long. The V end lost 6 bases, the J end lost 6 bases, and 20 bases lay between the germline ends. This chain's CDR3 is CASRKGGRDTAEAFF. The CDR3 bases are TGTGCCAGCAGGAAGGGGGGGAGGGATACAGCTGAAGCTTTCTTT.

The V call is TRBV30, the J call TRBJ1-3; D might be TRBD1 (5 bases). Germline V gives CDR1 GTSNPN, CDR2 SVGIG (reference sequence). Trimming removed 6 bases from V and 0 bases from J, with 18 bases in between. The CDR3 covers 16 residues. The CDR3 reads CACQPGDLHSGNTIYF. CDR3 in DNA: TGTGCCTGCCAACCGGGGGACTTACACTCTGGAAACACCATATATTTT.

The chain has TRBV7-6 and TRBJ2-2; TRBD2 agrees at 10 bases. Germline CDR1 and CDR2: SGHVS and FNYEAQ. The CDR3 has 16 residues. V shed 5 bases, J shed 1 base, and the junction held 4 bases outside the gene matches. In DNA, the CDR3 is TGTGCCAGCAGCCCCGGACTAGCGGAGAACACCGGGGAGCTGTTTTTT. Protein: CASSPGLAENTGELFF.

V usage is TRBV5-8 and J usage is TRBJ1-4; no clear D. CDR3 length equals 16 residues. V was clipped by 4 bases and J by 3 bases, with 16 bases between them. Germline V gene data show CDR1 as SGHTS and CDR2 as YDEGEE. This CDR3 is CASSQERLSPNEKLFF. The CDR3 DNA is TGTGCCAGCAGCCAAGAGCGCCTGAGCCCTAATGAAAAACTGTTTTTT.

The chain has TRBV15 and TRBJ2-1; D is unresolved. Per germline, CDR1 LNHNV and CDR2 YYDKDF (reference sequence). CDR3 length: 16 residues. V shed 0 bases and J shed 6 bases, with 15 bases lying between them. CDR3 sequence reads: CATSRDGPLLSNEQFF. The CDR3 DNA sequence: TGTGCCACCAGCAGAGACGGGCCCCTTCTATCCAATGAGCAGTTCTTC.

This chain connects TRBV6-5 to TRBJ1-1; the match to TRBD1 covers 8 bases. The germline V gene encodes CDR1 MNHEY and CDR2 SVGAGI. V shed 2 bases, J shed 3 bases, and the junction held 5 bases outside the gene matches. CDR3 length: 15 residues. DNA for the CDR3: TGTGCCAGCAGTTACGGCAGCAGGGGGCACACTGAAGCTTTCTTT. This gives the protein CASSYGSRGHTEAFF.

The chain has TRBV5-1 and TRBJ1-4; TRBD1 matches at 8 bases. Germline CDR1 reads SGHRS; CDR2 reads YFSETQ. The ends lost 0 bases at V and 7 bases at J; junction bases unmatched: 5. The CDR3 is made up of 15 amino acids. The CDR3 protein is CASSLDQGASEKLFF. As DNA, the CDR3 is TGCGCCAGCAGCTTGGATCAGGGGGCGTCTGAAAAACTGTTTTTT.

V is TRBV28 and J is TRBJ2-1; TRBD2 agrees at 16 bases. Germline V lookup: CDR1 MDHEN, CDR2 SYDVKM. The CDR3 runs 16 residues. The trim removed 4 bases at V and 8 bases at J, leaving 5 bases unmatched. For the CDR3, the DNA is TGTGCCAGCAGTTCCCCCGGGACTAGCGGGAGGGATGAGCAGTTCTTC. It is translated as CASSSPGTSGRDEQFF.

The chain is built from TRBV20-1 and TRBJ2-7; D gene ambiguous. The CDR3 sequence is 11 residues long. The germline V gene encodes CDR1 DFQATT and CDR2 SNEGSKA (reference sequence). V shed 5 bases and J shed 2 bases, with 7 bases lying between them. CDR3 in amino acids: CSAVLAYEQYF. CDR3 in DNA: TGCAGTGCTGTTCTCGCCTACGAGCAGTACTTC.

This chain uses TRBV29-1 with TRBJ2-1, with 9 bases lining up with TRBD1. The CDR3 has 15 residues. CDR1 is SQVTM and CDR2 is ANQGSEA in the germline V gene. With 7 bases clipped from V and 2 bases from J, the junction kept 9 bases outside the gene matches. The chain's CDR3 is CSAATGGSAYNEQFF. The CDR3 DNA reads TGCAGCGCGGCCACAGGGGGCAGCGCCTACAATGAGCAGTTCTTC.

The chain carries TRBV10-2 and TRBJ1-5; no reliable D call. The CDR3 runs to 14 residues. Germline V gene data show CDR1 as WSHSY and CDR2 as SAAADI. Trimming shortened V by 0 bases and J by 6 bases, and 9 bases separated the two germline ends. The CDR3 region has the DNA TGCGCCAGCAGTGAGTCGAAAGGGAGTCAGCCCCAGCATTTT. It is translated as CASSESKGSQPQHF.

V is TRBV7-9 and J is TRBJ1-1; tentative D call: TRBD1 (6 bases). The germline V and J ends were trimmed by 1 base and 3 bases, with 18 bases remaining between them. This CDR3 spans 17 amino acids. CDR1 and CDR2 (germline): SEHNR, FQNEAQ (reference sequence). The DNA of the CDR3 is TGTGCCAGCAGCTTAGAGTTTGGGGGGCGGAGGGACACTGAAGCTTTCTTT. It codes for CASSLEFGGRRDTEAFF.

This chain uses TRBV6-5 with TRBJ2-7, with 9 positions matching TRBD1. Trimming took 7 bases from V and 5 from J; bases not matched to a gene: 9. The CDR3 loop spans 14 amino acids. In germline, CDR1 is MNHEY, CDR2 SVGAGI. The CDR3 here is CASIGGQGGHEQYF. CDR3 bases: TGTGCCAGCATTGGGGGACAGGGAGGCCACGAGCAGTACTTC.

The chain recombines TRBV7-2 with TRBJ2-5, with 8 bases that match TRBD2. CDR3 length: 14 residues. From germline, CDR1 is SGHTA and CDR2 FQGNSA. Unmatched junction bases numbered 3, after V lost 1 base and J lost 5 bases. The CDR3 bases are TGTGCCAGCAGCTTAGGGACTAGCAGGGAGACCCAGTACTTC. This gives the protein CASSLGTSRETQYF.